A selection of T cell receptor beta chains follows, all from one sample in a study of blood T cell repertoires in COVID-19. Measured with immunoSEQ multiplex PCR; TCRdb has only the in-frame clones, and not every one. This sample has about 100,000 clones, with almost 90% found just once. The sample consisted of peripheral blood. These receptors all come from a human donor in a cohort sampled during active COVID-19. The CDR3 runs from the conserved cysteine through the conserved F or W.

V gene	J gene	CDR3 protein
TRBV21-1	TRBJ1-5	CASSKVGTRDQPQHF
TRBV10-3	TRBJ2-7	CAISESKQGALSYEQYF
TRBV7-6	TRBJ2-3	CASSSGLAGGPDTQYF
TRBV28	TRBJ2-5	CASSFNGIPGETQYF
TRBV5-1	TRBJ2-1	CASSLVGLAANEQFF
TRBV5-4	TRBJ2-2	CASSFGTSLTGELFF
TRBV5-1	TRBJ2-1	CASSQTGSNEQFF
TRBV2	TRBJ2-7	CASSGGQGAPYEQYF
TRBV4-1	TRBJ2-1	CASSPTDYREQFF
TRBV15	TRBJ1-3	CATSSSPPLPGNTIYF
TRBV5-4	TRBJ1-2	CASSSTTGGWGYTF
TRBV3-1/TRBV3-2	TRBJ1-3	CASSQDTDRTGNTIYF
TRBV19	TRBJ2-1	CASSIRSGSGGDEQFF
TRBV10-3	TRBJ1-5	CAISETGDAGDQPQHF
TRBV5-4	TRBJ2-5	CASSSRQEETQYF
TRBV10-3	TRBJ2-1	CASKRTSGAAADEQFF
TRBV6-9	TRBJ2-3	CASQVVDRGRWDTQYF